This TCR beta chain stems from a study of blood T cell repertoires in COVID-19. The wider study: Both acute and convalescent COVID-19 samples were obtained from the United States, Italy and Spain. The analysed material was cDNA or gDNA that came from T cells, B-cell-depleted T cells, or PBMCs.

Germline V gene lookup returns CDR1 SNHLY and CDR2 FYNNEI. The CDR3 extends over 14 amino acids. V was pared by 5 bases and J by 7 bases, with 4 bases of the junction left unmatched. In this sample, this clone turned up once. Original methodology: The assay estimated nucleated cells by amplifying reference gene primers. The method was immunoSEQ multiplex PCR; TCRdb's version includes in-frame clones alone and lacks a portion of them. The V and J calls and clone size are taken from that table; D and trimming were inferred from the DNA. The sample includes about 43,000 clones, approximately 88% of them seen just once.

The chain joins TRBV2 to TRBJ2-1; TRBD2 agrees at 11 bases. The sequencing input was peripheral blood. The clonotype comes from a man aged 55 to 70 with active COVID-19. The chain's CDR3 is CASSPRTSGNEQFF. As DNA, the CDR3 is TGTGCCAGCAGTCCTCGGACTAGCGGGAATGAGCAGTTCTTC.